What follows are 8 T cell receptor beta chains derived from one specimen sequenced in a study of regulatory T cells in long-lasting Graves disease. Time point of the sample: newly diagnosed GD, antithyroid drugs for less than 3 months. Researchers made the TCR library from RNA that was extracted from PBMCs. According to the study, TCR beta libraries were built with iRepertoire HTBI primers and CDR3-region Arm-PCR. Via MiXCR, TCRdb re-called the multiplex PCR reads, giving one row per CDR3 protein. Of about 620,000 distinct CDR3 sequences in the sample, 15% to 20% were seen once. The sample was also reused in another study, on T cells in Graves' hyperthyroidism and ophthalmopathy.

Sequences were derived from peripheral blood mononuclear cells (PBMCs), sampled at new diagnosis, from a patient treated with antithyroid drugs. The origin of the receptors is a woman aged 25 to 39 with Graves disease.

V gene TRBV19 combines with J gene TRBJ2-2, with a weak D call TRBD1 (5 bases). Trimming took 4 bases from V and 1 from J, leaving 16 bases between them. This CDR3 comprises 17 residues. CDR1 is LNHDA, CDR2 SQIVND, per germline (reference sequence). The DNA for the CDR3 is TGTGCCAGTAGTACATCCCGACAGTTCCGGAACACCGGGGAGCTGTTTTTT. Its protein product is CASSTSRQFRNTGELFF.

This clonotype was detected a few times. The rearrangement uses TRBV19 and TRBJ1-5, with 8 bases matching TRBD1. This CDR3 region has 16 residues. J gave up 6 bases and V 3 bases, and 10 bases lay outside the gene matches. Germline V gene lookup returns CDR1 LNHDA and CDR2 SQIVND (reference sequence). Written as DNA, the CDR3 is TGTGCCAGTAGTATGGGGACCGGACAGGGCGGTCAGCCCCAGCATTTT. Translation: CASSMGTGQGGQPQHF.

The gene calls are TRBV5-1 and TRBJ2-3, with 8 bases fitting TRBD2. V dropped 4 bases and J dropped 5; count of bases not matched to a gene: 15. The CDR3 totals 17 residues. Germline loops: CDR1 SGHRS, CDR2 YFSETQ. CDR3 in DNA: TGCGCCAGCAGCCTCTTTGGAGCGGGGGCAGCTCTAGATACGCAGTATTTT. Protein: CASSLFGAGAALDTQYF.

This clonotype was seen a handful of times. The V and J genes are TRBV7-3 and TRBJ1-1; tentative D call: TRBD1 (5 bases). Trimming removed 2 bases at V and 6 bases at J, with 13 bases between. Germline V lookup: CDR1 SGHTA, CDR2 FQGTGA. The CDR3 spans 14 residues. The CDR3 bases are TGTGCCAGCAGCTTAGGGAGACAGATTCCTGAAGCTTTCTTT. Translated, it gives CASSLGRQIPEAFF.

As regards this clonotype: A single base separates this from a much larger clone, so it may be a read error. The rearrangement joins TRBV6-1 to TRBJ2-1; tentative D call: TRBD2 (5 bases). Germline V gene lookup returns CDR1 MNHNS and CDR2 SASEGT. The CDR3 length is 12 residues. V gave up 5 bases and J gave up 7 bases, with 9 bases separating them. The CDR3 loop reads CASSPLANEQFF. The CDR3 coding sequence is TGTGCCAGCAGTCCCCTAGCTAATGAGCAGTTCTTC.

In its sample, this clonotype was seen many times. This chain uses TRBV29-1 with TRBJ1-2; 7 positions match TRBD1. CDR3 size: 15 residues. CDR1 is SQVTM and CDR2 is ANQGSEA in the germline V gene. J gave up 1 base and V 7 bases, and 12 bases lay outside the gene matches. The CDR3 spells CSAGDGTANNYGYTF. The CDR3 region has the DNA TGCAGCGCCGGCGATGGGACAGCAAATAACTATGGCTACACCTTC.

This clonotype was seen a handful of times. The genes are TRBV28 and TRBJ2-2; D is unclear. Trimming took 2 bases from V and 5 from J, leaving 12 bases between them. The CDR3 is 15 amino acids. Per germline, CDR1 MDHEN and CDR2 SYDVKM. DNA of the CDR3: TGTGCCAGCAGTTTACCAACCCGACAAACCGGGGAGCTGTTTTTT. It translates to CASSLPTRQTGELFF.

V usage is TRBV2 and J usage is TRBJ1-4; D call uncertain. V shed 4 bases and J shed 0 bases, with 15 bases lying between them. Per germline, CDR1 SNHLY and CDR2 FYNNEI. The CDR3 covers 17 residues. CDR3 in amino acids: CASSAGLGRTTNEKLFF. Written as DNA, the CDR3 is TGTGCCAGCAGTGCCGGCCTTGGGAGGACAACTAATGAAAAACTGTTTTTT. Drawing the rest from reference TRBV2 and TRBJ1-4, the complete variable domain is EPEVTQTPSHQVTQMGQEVILRCVPISNHLYFYWYRQILGQKVEFLVSFYNNEISEKSEIFDDQFSVERPDGSNFTLKIRSTKLEDSAMYFCASSAGLGRTTNEKLFFGSGTQLSVL.